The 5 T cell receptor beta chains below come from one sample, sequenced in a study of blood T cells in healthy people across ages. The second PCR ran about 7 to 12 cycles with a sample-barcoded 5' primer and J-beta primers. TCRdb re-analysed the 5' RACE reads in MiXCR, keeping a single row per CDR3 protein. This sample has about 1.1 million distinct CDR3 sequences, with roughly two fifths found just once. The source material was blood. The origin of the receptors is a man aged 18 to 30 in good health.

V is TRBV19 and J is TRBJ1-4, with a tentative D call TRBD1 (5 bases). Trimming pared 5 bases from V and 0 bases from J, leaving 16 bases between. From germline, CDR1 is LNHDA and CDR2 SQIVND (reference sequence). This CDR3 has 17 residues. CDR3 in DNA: TGTGCCAGTAGTCTATGGACACGGACCCCAACTAATGAAAAACTGTTTTTT. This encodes CASSLWTRTPTNEKLFF.

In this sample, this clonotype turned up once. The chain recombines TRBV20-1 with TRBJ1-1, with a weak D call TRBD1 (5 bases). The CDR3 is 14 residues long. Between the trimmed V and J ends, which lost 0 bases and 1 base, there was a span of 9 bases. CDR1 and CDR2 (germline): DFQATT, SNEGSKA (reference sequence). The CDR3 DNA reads TGCAGTGCTAGAGAAGGACACGCGAACACTGAAGCTTTCTTT. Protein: CSAREGHANTEAFF.

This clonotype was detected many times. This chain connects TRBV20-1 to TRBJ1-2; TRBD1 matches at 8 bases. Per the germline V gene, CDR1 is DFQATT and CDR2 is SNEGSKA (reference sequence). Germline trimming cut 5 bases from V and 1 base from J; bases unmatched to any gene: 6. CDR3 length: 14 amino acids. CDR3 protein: CSALDRGYNYGYTF. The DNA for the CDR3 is TGCAGTGCTCTAGACAGGGGATATAACTATGGCTACACCTTC.

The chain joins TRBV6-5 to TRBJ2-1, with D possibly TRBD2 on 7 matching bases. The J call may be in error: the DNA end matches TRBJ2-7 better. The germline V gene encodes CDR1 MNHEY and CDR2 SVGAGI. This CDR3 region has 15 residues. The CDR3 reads CASSQAGQPYNEQYF. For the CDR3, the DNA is TGTGCCAGCAGTCAAGCGGGACAACCCTACAATGAGCAGTACTTC.

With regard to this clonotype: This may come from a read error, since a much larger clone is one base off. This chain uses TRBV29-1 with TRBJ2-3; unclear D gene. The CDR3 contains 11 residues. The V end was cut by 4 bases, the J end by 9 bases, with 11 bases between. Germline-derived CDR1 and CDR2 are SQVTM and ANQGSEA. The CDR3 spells CSVGMLETQYF. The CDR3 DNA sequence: TGCAGCGTTGGCATGCTTGAGACGCAGTATTTT.